The T cell receptor beta chain under discussion was sequenced for a study of blood T cell repertoires in COVID-19. Study background: The cDNA or gDNA used as material had been derived from T cells, B-cell-depleted T cells, or PBMCs.

Per the original methods: Amplification of reference gene primers provided the estimated nucleated cell counts. Here immunoSEQ multiplex PCR was the method, and the copy in TCRdb shows in-frame clones only, minus some. That table gives V, J and clone size, and the DNA gave D and trimming. The sample contains about 400,000 clones, around nine tenths of which appear only once. Everyone who took part was roughly 18 to 100 years old, and they came from about two dozen US areas. What the recovered Cohort 3 donors had was two negative PCRs, clearance, or symptom resolution. V was cut by 6 bases and J by 5 bases, with 13 bases left in between. Germline lookup yields CDR1 MGHRA and CDR2 YSYEKL. There are 13 residues in the CDR3. This clone was observed once.

The V call is TRBV4-1, the J call TRBJ2-5, with D unresolved. The clonotype originates from a woman in her forties or fifties who had recovered from COVID-19. The sequenced sample consisted of PBMCs or T cells enriched from blood (not recorded which). The CDR3 here is CASSVGELETQYF. CDR3 DNA: TGCGCCAGCAGTGTAGGAGAGCTGGAGACCCAGTACTTC.